These T cell receptor beta chains were read from a single sample in a study of shared clonotypes between healthy human individuals. Method: immunoSEQ multiplex PCR; TCRdb's copy keeps in-frame clones and lacks some. This table holds approximately 1.5 million clones, roughly 98% found once. The specimen sequenced was naive CD4+ T cells sorted from blood. The source is a man aged 30 to 39 in good health. Each CDR3 is given with its conserved first and last residue. Fields, in order: V gene, D gene, J gene, clone size, CDR3 protein, CDR3 DNA. A D gene is named only where the DNA matches it firmly. Expanded clones get a size class; other rows say once, few or many, or leave the size out.

TRBV7-9,TRBD2,TRBJ2-2,once,CASMPSGTRTGELFF,TGTGCCAGCATGCCTAGCGGGACCCGCACCGGGGAGCTGTTTTTT
TRBV28,TRBD1,TRBJ2-1,.,CASSFPDRNNEQFF,TGTGCCAGCAGTTTCCCGGACAGGAACAATGAGCAGTTCTTC
TRBV11-2,TRBD2,TRBJ2-7,.,CASRLPGLAFGEQYF,TGTGCCAGCAGATTGCCGGGACTAGCTTTTGGCGAGCAGTACTTC
TRBV29-1,TRBD1,TRBJ2-3,.,CSVGPGQWTDTQYF,TGCAGCGTTGGCCCGGGACAGTGGACAGATACGCAGTATTTT
TRBV28,.,TRBJ1-1,.,CASSLDAGFRDTEAFF,TGTGCCAGCAGTTTAGATGCAGGGTTCAGGGACACTGAAGCTTTCTTT
TRBV11-3,.,TRBJ2-1,.,CASSSHRDSRNEQFF,TGTGCCAGCAGCTCCCACAGGGATTCGCGAAATGAGCAGTTCTTC
TRBV9,.,TRBJ2-1,.,CASSVYRERVNNEQFF,TGTGCCAGCAGCGTATATCGGGAGCGGGTCAATAATGAGCAGTTCTTC
TRBV29-1,TRBD1,TRBJ2-5,.,CSVSPTGGIETQYF,TGCAGCGTTTCCCCGACAGGGGGTATCGAGACCCAGTACTTC
TRBV2,TRBD1,TRBJ2-7,.,CASHGQGYREQYF,TGTGCCAGCCATGGACAGGGTTATCGCGAGCAGTACTTC
TRBV18,.,TRBJ2-7,.,CASSRLHLSEGEQYF,TGTGCCAGCTCACGCTTGCACCTATCAGAGGGCGAGCAGTACTTC
TRBV11-2,TRBD1,TRBJ2-7,.,CASSSLGRQGDRGSTEQYF,TGTGCCAGCAGTTCGTTAGGTAGACAGGGGGACCGAGGCTCGACGGAGCAGTACTTC
TRBV18,TRBD2,TRBJ2-1,.,CASSPPASGRDEQFF,TGTGCCAGCTCTCCCCCGGCTAGCGGGCGGGATGAGCAGTTCTTC
TRBV7-2,TRBD2,TRBJ2-2,.,CASSLLAGAGELFF,TGTGCCAGCAGCTTACTAGCGGGGGCCGGGGAGCTGTTTTTT
TRBV18,.,TRBJ2-3,.,CASSPLPGLATDTQYF,TGTGCCAGCTCACCCCTCCCGGGACTGGCCACAGATACGCAGTATTTT
TRBV7-2,TRBD2,TRBJ2-7,.,CATGTSEMSKLYEQYF,TGTGCCACCGGGACTAGCGAAATGTCAAAACTTTACGAGCAGTACTTC
TRBV5-1,.,TRBJ2-5,once,CASSARTGSQETQYF,TGCGCCAGCAGCGCGCGGACGGGTAGCCAAGAGACCCAGTACTTC
TRBV28,.,TRBJ1-2,.,CASSSPGARNYGYTF,TGTGCCAGCAGTTCACCCGGGGCGAGAAACTATGGCTACACCTTC
TRBV28,.,TRBJ2-7,.,CASSFGGTHYEQYF,TGTGCCAGCAGTTTTGGCGGGACCCACTACGAGCAGTACTTC
TRBV28,TRBD1,TRBJ2-3,.,CASSSRGLITDTQYF,TGTGCCAGCAGTTCGAGGGGGCTCATAACAGATACGCAGTATTTT
TRBV19,TRBD1,TRBJ2-7,.,CASSIGTGIHEQYF,TGTGCCAGTAGTATAGGGACAGGGATCCACGAGCAGTACTTC
TRBV29-1,TRBD1,TRBJ1-5,.,CSVSGTGTSNQPQHF,TGCAGCGTCTCCGGGACAGGGACTAGCAATCAGCCCCAGCATTTT
TRBV14,.,TRBJ2-2,.,CASSQDLGLGELFF,TGTGCCAGCAGCCAAGATCTGGGTTTGGGGGAGCTGTTTTTT
TRBV29-1,.,TRBJ2-1,.,CSVSRVDEQFF,TGCAGCGTGAGTAGGGTGGATGAGCAGTTCTTC
TRBV7-6,TRBD1,TRBJ2-7,.,CASSLGPGQGAYEQYF,TGTGCCAGCAGCTTAGGACCGGGACAGGGGGCCTACGAGCAGTACTTC
TRBV28,TRBD2,TRBJ2-2,.,CASSFLGLEVTGELFF,TGTGCCAGCAGTTTCTTGGGACTAGAAGTCACCGGGGAGCTGTTTTTT
TRBV18,.,TRBJ1-2,.,CASSPLPGLRGYTF,TGTGCCAGCTCACCACTGCCGGGTTTGAGGGGCTACACCTTC
TRBV27,.,TRBJ2-7,.,CASSLVTGGYEQYF,TGTGCCAGCAGTTTAGTAACAGGAGGGTACGAGCAGTACTTC
TRBV7-8,.,TRBJ1-3,.,CASSPNMGNTIYF,TGTGCCAGCAGCCCAAACATGGGAAACACCATATATTTT
TRBV9,.,TRBJ1-2,.,CASSSNPEESYGYTF,TGTGCCAGCAGCTCCAATCCCGAGGAGTCCTATGGCTACACCTTC
TRBV30,.,TRBJ2-7,.,CAWNPSSWTEQYF,TGTGCCTGGAACCCATCGTCTTGGACCGAGCAGTACTTC
TRBV2,.,TRBJ1-1,.,CASRDDTYTEAFF,TGTGCCAGCAGAGATGACACTTACACTGAAGCTTTCTTT
TRBV11-1,.,TRBJ2-4,.,CASSRGARPDQYF,TGTGCCAGCAGCCGTGGTGCCCGGCCGGATCAGTACTTC
TRBV6-1,.,TRBJ2-3,.,CASRGILYTQYF,TGTGCCAGCAGAGGTATTTTATATACGCAGTATTTT
TRBV9,TRBD2,TRBJ2-2,.,CASSGAGNTGELFF,TGTGCCAGCAGCGGAGCGGGAAACACCGGGGAGCTGTTTTTT
TRBV6-1,.,TRBJ2-3,.,CASSETWGGRSGTQYF,TGTGCCAGCAGTGAGACATGGGGGGGCAGATCCGGTACGCAGTATTTT
TRBV7-8,.,TRBJ2-2,.,CASSLVWAEGGNGELFF,TGTGCCAGCAGCTTAGTTTGGGCGGAGGGTGGGAACGGGGAGCTGTTTTTT
TRBV5-6,TRBD2,TRBJ2-1,.,CASSLAIAGGSGEQFF,TGTGCCAGCAGCTTGGCCATAGCGGGAGGGTCTGGTGAGCAGTTCTTC
TRBV5-6,TRBD2,TRBJ2-2,.,CASSLVPPGLGTGELFF,TGTGCCAGCAGCTTGGTCCCCCCGGGACTAGGCACCGGGGAGCTGTTTTTT
TRBV11-3,TRBD1,TRBJ2-7,.,CASSPGGQDHEQYF,TGTGCCAGCAGCCCAGGGGGACAGGACCACGAGCAGTACTTC
TRBV11-2,.,TRBJ2-3,.,CASSSKNRVGGTDTQYF,TGTGCCAGCAGCTCAAAAAACAGGGTTGGGGGAACAGATACGCAGTATTTT
TRBV19,TRBD2,TRBJ2-5,.,CASSLGTSGGQETQYF,TGTGCCAGTAGTCTTGGGACTAGCGGGGGACAAGAGACCCAGTACTTC
TRBV28,TRBD1,TRBJ2-3,.,CASSSGQSTDTQYF,TGTGCCAGCAGTTCGGGACAGAGCACAGATACGCAGTATTTT
TRBV11-2,.,TRBJ2-6,.,CASSFGAAGANVLTF,TGTGCCAGCAGCTTCGGGGCTGCTGGGGCCAACGTCCTGACTTTC
TRBV27,TRBD2,TRBJ2-7,.,CAIGTSGSYEQYF,TGTGCCATCGGGACTAGCGGGAGTTACGAGCAGTACTTC
TRBV27,TRBD2,TRBJ2-7,.,CASSFLAGGAYEQYF,TGTGCCAGCAGTTTCCTAGCGGGAGGTGCCTACGAGCAGTACTTC
TRBV5-1,TRBD1,TRBJ2-1,.,CASSLMTGTHYNEQFF,TGCGCCAGCAGCCTAATGACAGGGACACACTACAATGAGCAGTTCTTC
TRBV28,.,TRBJ1-4,once,CASTRGSWGEKLFF,TGTGCCAGCACCAGAGGATCCTGGGGGGAAAAACTGTTTTTT
TRBV5-4,.,TRBJ2-1,once,CASSPGTLTYNEQFF,TGTGCCAGCAGCCCGGGCACGTTGACCTACAATGAGCAGTTCTTC
TRBV6-1,.,TRBJ2-2,.,CASSETRLKRGELFF,TGTGCCAGCAGTGAAACTAGGTTGAAGAGGGGGGAGCTGTTTTTT
TRBV7-8,.,TRBJ2-1,.,CASSFGESSSYNEQFF,TGTGCCAGCAGCTTCGGAGAATCGAGCTCCTACAATGAGCAGTTCTTC
TRBV7-2,TRBD2,TRBJ2-1,.,CASSPSGSTYNEQFF,TGTGCCAGCAGCCCAAGCGGGAGCACATACAATGAGCAGTTCTTC
TRBV27,TRBD1,TRBJ1-1,.,CASSYQGANTEAFF,TGTGCCAGCAGTTACCAGGGGGCAAACACTGAAGCTTTCTTT
TRBV11-2,.,TRBJ2-2,.,CASSFLRGNTGELFF,TGTGCCAGCAGCTTTCTTAGGGGAAACACCGGGGAGCTGTTTTTT
TRBV9,.,TRBJ2-1,.,CASSRDAYNEQFF,TGTGCCAGCAGCAGGGACGCCTACAATGAGCAGTTCTTC
TRBV27,TRBD2,TRBJ2-7,.,CASSWRERYEQYF,TGTGCCAGCAGTTGGCGGGAGAGGTACGAGCAGTACTTC
TRBV9,.,TRBJ2-3,.,CASSVVLTSTDTQYF,TGTGCCAGCAGCGTAGTTCTCACTAGCACAGATACGCAGTATTTT
TRBV5-8,TRBD1,TRBJ1-1,.,CASSKFLGQGETEAFF,TGTGCCAGCAGCAAATTTTTGGGACAGGGGGAGACTGAAGCTTTCTTT
TRBV29-1,.,TRBJ2-1,.,CSVEDLTYNEQFF,TGCAGCGTTGAAGATTTGACCTACAATGAGCAGTTCTTC